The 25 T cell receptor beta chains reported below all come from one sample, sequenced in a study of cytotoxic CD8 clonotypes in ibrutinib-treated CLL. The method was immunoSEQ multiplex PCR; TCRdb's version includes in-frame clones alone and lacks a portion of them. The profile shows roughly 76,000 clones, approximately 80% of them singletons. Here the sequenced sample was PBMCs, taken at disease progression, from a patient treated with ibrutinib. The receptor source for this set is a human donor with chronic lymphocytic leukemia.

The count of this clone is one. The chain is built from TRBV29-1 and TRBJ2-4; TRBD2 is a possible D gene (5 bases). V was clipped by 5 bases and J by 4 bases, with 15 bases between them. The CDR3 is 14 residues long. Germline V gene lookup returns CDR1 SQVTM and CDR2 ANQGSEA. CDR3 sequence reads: CSVSLQVAKNIQYF. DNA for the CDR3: TGCAGCGTTTCCCTGCAGGTAGCGAAAAACATTCAGTACTTC.

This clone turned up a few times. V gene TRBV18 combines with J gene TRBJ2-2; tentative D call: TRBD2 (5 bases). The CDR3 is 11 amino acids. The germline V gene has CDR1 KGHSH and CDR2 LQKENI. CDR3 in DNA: TGTGAAAGAGGGCCCGGAGGGGAGCTGTTTTTT. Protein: CERGPGGELFF.

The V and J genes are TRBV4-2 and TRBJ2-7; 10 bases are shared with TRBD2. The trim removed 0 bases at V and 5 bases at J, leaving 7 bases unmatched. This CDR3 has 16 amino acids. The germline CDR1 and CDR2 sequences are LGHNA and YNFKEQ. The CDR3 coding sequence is TGTGCCAGCAGCCAAGATCCGCCTAGCGGGAGCCACGAGCAGTACTTC. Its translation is CASSQDPPSGSHEQYF.

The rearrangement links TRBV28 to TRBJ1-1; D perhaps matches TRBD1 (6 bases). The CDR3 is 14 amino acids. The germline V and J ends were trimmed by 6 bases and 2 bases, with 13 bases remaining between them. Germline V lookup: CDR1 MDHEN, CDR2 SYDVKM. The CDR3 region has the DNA TGTGCCAGCAGGACTCCGACAGGAAACACTGAAGCTTTCTTT. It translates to CASRTPTGNTEAFF.

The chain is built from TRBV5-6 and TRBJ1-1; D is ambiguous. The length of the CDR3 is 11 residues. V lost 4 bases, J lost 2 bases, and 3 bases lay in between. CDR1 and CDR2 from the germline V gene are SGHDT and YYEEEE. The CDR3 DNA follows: TGTGCCAGCAGCATTAACACTGAAGCTTTCTTT. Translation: CASSINTEAFF.

CDR3 sequence reads: CASSHGQHYGYTF. CDR3 sequence (DNA): TGCGCCAGCAGCCATGGACAACACTATGGCTACACCTTC. The V gene is TRBV5-1, the J gene TRBJ1-2, with a tentative D call TRBD1 (5 bases). Germline V gives CDR1 SGHRS, CDR2 YFSETQ. The V end lost 4 bases, the J end lost 3 bases, and 10 bases lay between the germline ends. The CDR3 runs 13 residues.

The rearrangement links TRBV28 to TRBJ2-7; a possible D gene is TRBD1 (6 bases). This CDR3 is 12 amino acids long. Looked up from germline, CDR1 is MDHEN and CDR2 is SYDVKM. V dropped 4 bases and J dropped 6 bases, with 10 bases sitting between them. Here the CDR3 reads CASSWGRFEQYF. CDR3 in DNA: TGTGCCAGCAGTTGGGGGCGGTTCGAGCAGTACTTC.

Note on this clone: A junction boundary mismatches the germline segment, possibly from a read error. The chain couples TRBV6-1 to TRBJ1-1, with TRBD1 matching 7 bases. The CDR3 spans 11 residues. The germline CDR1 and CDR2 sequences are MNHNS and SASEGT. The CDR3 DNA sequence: TGTGCCAGCAGTCTAGGGGCAGGGGGAAATTTT. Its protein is CASSLGAGGNF.

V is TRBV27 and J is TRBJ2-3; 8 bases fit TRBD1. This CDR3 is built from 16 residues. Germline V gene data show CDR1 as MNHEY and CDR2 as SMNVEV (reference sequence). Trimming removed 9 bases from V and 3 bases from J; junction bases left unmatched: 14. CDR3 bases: TGTGCCAGTTCCCCCCCACAGGGGGTCTTTACAGATACGCAGTATTTT. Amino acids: CASSPPQGVFTDTQYF.

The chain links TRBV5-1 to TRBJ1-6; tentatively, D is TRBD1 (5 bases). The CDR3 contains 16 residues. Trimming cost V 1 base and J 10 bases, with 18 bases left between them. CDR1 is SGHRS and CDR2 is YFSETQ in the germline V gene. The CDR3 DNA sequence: TGCGCCAGCAGCTTGAGGGGCGACGGCATTTTGTCACCCCTCCACTTT. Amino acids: CASSLRGDGILSPLHF.

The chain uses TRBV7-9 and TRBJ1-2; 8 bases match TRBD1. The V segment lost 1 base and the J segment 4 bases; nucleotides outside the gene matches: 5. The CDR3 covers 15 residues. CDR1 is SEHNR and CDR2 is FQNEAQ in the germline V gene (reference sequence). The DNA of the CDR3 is TGTGCCAGCAGCTTAGTCACAGGGGGGTCCTATGGCTACACCTTC. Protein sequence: CASSLVTGGSYGYTF. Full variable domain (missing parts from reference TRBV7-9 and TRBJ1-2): DTGVSQNPRHKITKRGQNVTFRCDPISEHNRLYWYRQTLGQGPEFLTYFQNEAQLEKSRLLSDRFSAERPKGSFSTLEIQRTEQGDSAMYLCASSLVTGGSYGYTFGSGTRLTVV.

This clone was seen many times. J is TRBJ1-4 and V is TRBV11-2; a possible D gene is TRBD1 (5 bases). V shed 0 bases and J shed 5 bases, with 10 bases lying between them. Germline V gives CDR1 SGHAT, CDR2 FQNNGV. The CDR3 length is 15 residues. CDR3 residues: CASSLEAGGNEKLFF. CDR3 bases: TGTGCCAGCAGCTTAGAGGCGGGGGGGAATGAAAAACTGTTTTTT.

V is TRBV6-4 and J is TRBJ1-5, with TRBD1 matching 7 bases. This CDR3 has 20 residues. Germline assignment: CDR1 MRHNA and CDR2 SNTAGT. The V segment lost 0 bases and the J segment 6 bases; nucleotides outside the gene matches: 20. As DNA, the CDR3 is TGTGCCAGCAGTGACTCGACCGACAGGGTTCAGAGTCTTGGATGTCAGCCCCAGCATTTT. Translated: CASSDSTDRVQSLGCQPQHF.

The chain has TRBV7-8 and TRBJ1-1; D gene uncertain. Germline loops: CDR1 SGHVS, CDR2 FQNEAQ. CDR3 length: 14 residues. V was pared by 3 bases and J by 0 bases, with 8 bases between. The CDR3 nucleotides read TGTGCCAGCAGCTTCAGCCGCCTGAACACTGAAGCTTTCTTT. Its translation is CASSFSRLNTEAFF.

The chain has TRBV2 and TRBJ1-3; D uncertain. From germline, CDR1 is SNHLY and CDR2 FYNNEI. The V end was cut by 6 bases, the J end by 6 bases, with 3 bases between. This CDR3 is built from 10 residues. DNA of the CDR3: TGTGCCAGCAGGGAAAACACCATATATTTT. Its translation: CASRENTIYF.

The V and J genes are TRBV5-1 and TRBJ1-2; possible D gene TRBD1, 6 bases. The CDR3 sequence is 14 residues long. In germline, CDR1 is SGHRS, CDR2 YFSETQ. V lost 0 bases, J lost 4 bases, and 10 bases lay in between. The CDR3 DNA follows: TGCGCCAGCAGCTTGGTGTCCAGGGGCTATGGCTACACCTTC. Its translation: CASSLVSRGYGYTF.

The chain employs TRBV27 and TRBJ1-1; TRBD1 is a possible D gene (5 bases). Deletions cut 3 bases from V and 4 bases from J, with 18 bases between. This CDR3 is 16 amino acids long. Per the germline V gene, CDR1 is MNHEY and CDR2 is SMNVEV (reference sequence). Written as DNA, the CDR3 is TGTGCCAGCAGTTTTCTATGGGACCCTAGAAGCACTGAAGCTTTCTTT. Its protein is CASSFLWDPRSTEAFF.

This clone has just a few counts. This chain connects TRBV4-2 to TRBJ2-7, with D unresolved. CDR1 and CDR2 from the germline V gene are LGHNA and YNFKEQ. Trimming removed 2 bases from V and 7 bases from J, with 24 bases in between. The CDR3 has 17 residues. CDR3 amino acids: CASSQLPAGRTAREQYF. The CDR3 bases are TGTGCCAGCAGCCAACTCCCTGCCGGACGGACGGCTCGGGAGCAGTACTTC.

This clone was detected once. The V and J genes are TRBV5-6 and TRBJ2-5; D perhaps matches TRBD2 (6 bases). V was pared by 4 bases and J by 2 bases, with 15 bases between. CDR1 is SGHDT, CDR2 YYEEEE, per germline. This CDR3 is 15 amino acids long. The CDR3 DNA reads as TGTGCCAGCAGCCAACCCAGGAGGGAACAAGAGACCCAGTACTTC. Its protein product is CASSQPRREQETQYF.

In DNA form, the CDR3 reads TGTGCCAGCAGCCAAGATTCCGGTAACACTGAAGCTTTCTTT. Amino acid sequence: CASSQDSGNTEAFF. This chain joins TRBV4-2 and TRBJ1-1, with D uncertain. There are 14 residues in the CDR3. Germline V lookup: CDR1 LGHNA, CDR2 YNFKEQ. V was pared by 0 bases and J by 2 bases, with 7 bases between.

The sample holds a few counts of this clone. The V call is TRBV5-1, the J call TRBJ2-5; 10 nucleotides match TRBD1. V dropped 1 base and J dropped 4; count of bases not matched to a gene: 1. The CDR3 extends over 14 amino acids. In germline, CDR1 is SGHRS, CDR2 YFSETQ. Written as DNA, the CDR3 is TGCGCCAGCAGCTTGTGGGACAGGGGAGAGACCCAGTACTTC. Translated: CASSLWDRGETQYF.

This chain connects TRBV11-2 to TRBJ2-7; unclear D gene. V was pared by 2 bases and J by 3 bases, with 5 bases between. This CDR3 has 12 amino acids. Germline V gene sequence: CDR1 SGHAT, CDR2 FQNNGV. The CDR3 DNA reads TGTGCCAGCAGCTTAAAGTTCTACGAGCAGTACTTC. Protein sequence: CASSLKFYEQYF.

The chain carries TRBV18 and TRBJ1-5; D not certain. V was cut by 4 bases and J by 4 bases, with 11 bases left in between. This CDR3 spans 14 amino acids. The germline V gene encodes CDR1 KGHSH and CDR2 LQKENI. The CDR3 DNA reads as TGTGCCAGCTCACTTAATGCGGGGAATCAGCCCCAGCATTTT. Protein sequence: CASSLNAGNQPQHF.

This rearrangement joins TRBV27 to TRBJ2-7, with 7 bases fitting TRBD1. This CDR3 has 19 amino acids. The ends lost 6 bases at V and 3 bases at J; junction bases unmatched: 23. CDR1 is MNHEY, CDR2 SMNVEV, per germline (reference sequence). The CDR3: CASSLTAIPGQVTIYEQYF. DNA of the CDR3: TGTGCCAGCAGCCTCACCGCTATCCCAGGACAGGTTACGATCTACGAGCAGTACTTC.

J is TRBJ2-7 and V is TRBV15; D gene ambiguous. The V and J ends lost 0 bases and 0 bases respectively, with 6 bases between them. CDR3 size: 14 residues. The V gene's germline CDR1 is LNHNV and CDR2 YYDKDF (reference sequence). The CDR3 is CATSREGSSYEQYF. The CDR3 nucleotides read TGTGCCACCAGCAGAGAGGGAAGCTCCTACGAGCAGTACTTC.